This T cell receptor beta chain was obtained from a study of CD8 T cells in Susac syndrome. Findings and limits, study-wide: The study acknowledged a relatively small number of individuals in its TCR sequencing and HLA analysis.

Sequencing targeted TCR beta in blood CD8+ and CD4+ T cells. FACS enriched CD8+ TEMRA cells, while bulk CD8+ and CD4+ were negatively isolated. The CDR3 has 15 amino acids. The trim removed 6 bases at V and 0 bases at J, leaving 4 bases unmatched. Germline V CDR1 and CDR2: SNHLY, FYNNEI. Random hexamers primed reverse transcription of about 0.45 to 1 ug RNA. Amplification of TCR beta CDR3 used immunoSEQ multiplex PCR across 54 Vbeta and 13 Jbeta. In TCRdb, the immunoSEQ multiplex PCR reads were re-called with MiXCR into one record per CDR3 protein. The table has about 200,000 distinct CDR3 sequences, roughly 96% seen once. A word on this clonotype: Antigen unknown.

Sequenced: CD4+ T cells from PBMCs. The chain joins TRBV2 to TRBJ2-1; 8 nucleotides agree with TRBD2. This clonotype originated in a human donor in good health. The CDR3 nucleotides read TGTGCCAGCAGCCCCGGGGGGGGCTCCTACAATGAGCAGTTCTTC. Its protein is CASSPGGGSYNEQFF.